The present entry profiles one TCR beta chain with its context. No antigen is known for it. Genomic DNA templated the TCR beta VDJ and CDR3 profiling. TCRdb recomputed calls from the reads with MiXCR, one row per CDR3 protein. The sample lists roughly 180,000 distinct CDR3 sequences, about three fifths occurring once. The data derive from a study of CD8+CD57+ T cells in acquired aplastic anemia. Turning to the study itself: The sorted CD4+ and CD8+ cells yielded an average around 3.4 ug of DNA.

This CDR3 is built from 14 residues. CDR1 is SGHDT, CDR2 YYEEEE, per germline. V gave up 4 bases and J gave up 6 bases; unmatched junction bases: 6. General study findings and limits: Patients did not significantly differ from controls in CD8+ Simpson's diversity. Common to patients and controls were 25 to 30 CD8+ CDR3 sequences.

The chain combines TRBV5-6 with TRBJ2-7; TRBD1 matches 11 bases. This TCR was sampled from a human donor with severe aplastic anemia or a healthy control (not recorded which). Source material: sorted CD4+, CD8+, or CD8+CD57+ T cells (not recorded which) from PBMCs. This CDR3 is CASSGGQGAGEQYF. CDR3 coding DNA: TGTGCCAGCAGCGGCGGACAGGGGGCAGGCGAGCAGTACTTC.